This T cell receptor (beta chain) was recovered during a study of regulatory T cells in long-lasting Graves disease (dated by TCRdb to about 2021). With respect to the entire study: In the newly diagnosed Graves' disease group, patients had been taking antithyroid drugs for less than 3 months. Peripheral blood TCR sequencing and RNA sequencing compared persistent Graves' disease patients with newly diagnosed Graves' disease patients. TCR sequencing covered some 13 persistent and roughly 20 newly diagnosed Graves' disease patients, 33 samples in total. The study was registered as a clinical trial and conducted in China. The study at large found these results: Only the TCR beta chain was sequenced and analyzed. As a limitation, the authors acknowledged that the small sample size may reduce accuracy. Patients with persistent disease shared more public clonotypes (around 2,700) than newly diagnosed patients did (around 1,000). The study examined only peripheral blood because the primary lesion, thyroid tissue, could not be accessed. Persistent disease showed preferential use of TRBV28, TRBJ1-2 and TRBJ2-5, whereas newly diagnosed disease favored TRBV20-1 and TRBJ2-1. Persistent Graves' disease patients showed lower TCR Shannon entropy and fewer highly expanded clones than newly diagnosed patients, suggesting clonal expansion.

The library was prepared using multiplex PCR. The data were produced on an Illumina HiSeq 4000. TCR beta libraries were built with iRepertoire HTBI primers and Arm-PCR amplification of CDR3 regions. Gel purification was performed on PCR products prior to sequencing. Per the original workflow: A total of some 65 TRBV and more than twelve TRBJ segments were identified across samples and were used for gene usage analysis of CDR3 amino acid clonotypes. COPE and FqMerger were used to merge the filtered high-quality paired reads into contigs. BLAST was used to align contigs to IMGT TRBV, TRBD and TRBJ reference genes, and CDR3 was defined according to IMGT. Any clonotype with a frequency above 0.1% was counted as a highly expanded clone. Shannon entropy was used to measure repertoire diversity, and the Gini coefficient was used to measure V-J evenness. Clonotypes shared by more than one individual were considered public. The public reads were quality trimmed at Q25 with fastp and then assembled into clones with MiXCR by TCRdb, keeping productive beta chains. Here each entry gathers all rows of one CDR3 protein and keeps the most common genes and DNA. The V and J calls and clone size are TCRdb's, not the authors'. Across this sample there are approximately 400,000 distinct CDR3 sequences, with over 12% seen only once. The ten largest clones capture about 8% of the sample.

To note about this clonotype: It has no known antigen specificity. One end of the junction varies from germline; a read error may be responsible.

CDR1 is given as MNHEY and CDR2 as SVGEGT, both from the germline V gene. Measured from the cysteine to the phenylalanine, the CDR3 is 12 residues long. Just the 36-base CDR3 DNA is kept, in frame starting at base 1. The time point label of this sample denotes: newly diagnosed GD, antithyroid drugs for less than 3 months. For both TCR sequencing and RNA sequencing, RNA was extracted from PBMCs using TRIzol. The diagnosis of Graves' disease was made according to American Thyroid Association guidelines. The patients came from an endocrinology department in Xi'an, China. From each patient, approximately 9.9 milliliters of peripheral blood was collected into an EDTA anticoagulant tube. Ficoll Paque Plus density gradient separation was used to isolate PBMCs, and no additional T cell sorting was done. An Agilent 2100 Bioanalyzer and agarose gel were used to check RNA quality, while a NanoDrop 2000 measured RNA concentration.

These data are also associated with another study on T cells in Graves' hyperthyroidism and ophthalmopathy. From that second study: Stable Graves' hyperthyroidism was defined as the absence of progression to ophthalmopathy over 18 months of follow-up. Hyperthyroidism patients were newly diagnosed, had a disease duration of under 2 months, and were aged 18 to 65 years. The study excluded patients with uncontrolled infections, other autoimmune diseases, pregnancy or lactation. Clinical symptoms, serum thyroxine and TRAb, thyroid ultrasound, and orbital computed tomography formed the basis for the diagnoses. A first-round RT-PCR of the TCR CDR3 used the HTBI primer set with the Qiagen OneStep RT-PCR kit. Most expanded thyroid clonotypes (frequency above 0.001) were also detected in blood, a finding suggesting that blood repertoires may reflect thyroid immune responses. A model built on a 13 V-J signature distinguished ophthalmopathy from stable hyperthyroidism, reaching approximately 89% sensitivity and 81.08% specificity in cross-validation and 80%/75% in testing. In validation, progression to ophthalmopathy was predicted by the model with more than 65% sensitivity and under 85% specificity, a median of 6.5 months before onset. TCR V-J signatures able to tell the groups apart were searched for in a discovery cohort of 95 or so patients, of whom more than 40 had Graves' ophthalmopathy and roughly 58 had stable Graves' hyperthyroidism. Prospective prediction of ophthalmopathy was tested in an independent validation cohort consisting of fewer than 20 hyperthyroidism patients and more than 15 patients who later progressed to ophthalmopathy. The roughly 100 discovery patients were randomly divided into training and test sets at a 7:3 ratio. The study also compared thyroid tissue and blood T-cell repertoires from five or six Graves' hyperthyroidism patients. Following sampling, methimazole starting at 30 mg daily was given to hyperthyroidism patients, and high-dose intravenous methylprednisolone was given to ophthalmopathy patients. The libraries were constructed in a second round of multiplex PCR and then size-selected and purified. Paired-end sequencing of the libraries was performed with 100 bp reads on an Illumina HiSeq2000. SOAPnuke was used to process the raw data, throwing out any read that contained adapters or uncalled bases, had a mean Phred below 15, or lacked an exact constant-primer or identifier match. COPE v1.2.5 was used to merge high-quality paired reads, and clonotypes were defined as unique nucleotide sequences. MiTCR v1.1 was used to align clonotypes to the IMGT TRBV, TRBD and TRBJ reference segments. The analysis included only V-J combinations with a frequency above 0.0001, which together covered 99% to 99.2% of the repertoires. A TCS score was defined as the ratio between F50 (clonal expansion) and ExV (chaos), using BLOSUM62-based TCRdist between CDR3 peptides within each V-J. Welch's t-statistics and random forest reduced 500 to 550 V-J features to 10 to 15, which were used in a naive Bayes classifier (R e1071). No statistical method was used to fix the sample size in advance, and group allocation was not hidden from the investigators. TCR Vbeta CDR3 sequencing of 130 to 150 peripheral blood samples (under 45 ophthalmopathy, under 80 hyperthyroidism and roughly 17 progressor patients) is reported in the paper.

This sequence uses TRBV6-2 or TRBV6-3 and TRBJ2-1, with no confidently assigned D gene. This specimen was peripheral blood mononuclear cells (PBMCs), taken at new diagnosis, from a patient treated with antithyroid drugs. The receptor was derived from a woman between 40 and 55 years old with Graves disease. Donor details come from another sample of the same person, matched by shared clones. The bases read TGTGCCAGCAATTACCTAGGCGATGAGCAGTTCTTC. This yields the protein CASNYLGDEQFF.